What follows describes a single T cell receptor beta chain. This clone was recorded only once. It has no known antigen specificity. Base qualities were left out, and no much larger clone turns up one base away. Library preparation used the immunoSEQ multiplex PCR assay. The table was pulled from immuneACCESS by TCRdb, which kept in-frame rearrangements only. Such tables lose some clones; where checked, under half of the loss comes from unresolved V genes, and the rest has no known cause. The sample includes about 56,000 clones, with 90% to 95% observed a single time. Roughly 3.1% of the sample is in the top ten clones. The data were obtained in a study of technical replicates of blood from several donors (dated by TCRdb to 2016 to 2017). Trimming at the junction amounts to 0 bases on V and 11 bases on J, and the germline ends lie 17 bases apart. Counted from cysteine to phenylalanine, this CDR3 has 15 amino acids. Just the 45-base CDR3 DNA is kept, in frame starting at base 1. Based on the germline V gene, the CDR1 and CDR2 sequences are LGHNA and YNFKEQ.

Sample: PBMCs. The chain joins TRBV4-2 to TRBJ1-5; tentative D gene TRBD1, with 5 bases matching. The sequence was obtained from a human donor in good health. Some clones in this sample may be carry-over from other donors' samples. In nucleotide form, the sequence is TGTGCCAGCAGCCAAGATATAACAGCGGGCAGGGCCCAGCATTTT. Its translation reads: CASSQDITAGRAQHF.